Here is one T cell receptor (beta chain) with its context. Its antigen remains unknown. The data are from a study of early T cells in non-severe SARS-CoV-2 infection. The overall study: The input, bulk RNA from unsorted whole blood, was sequenced, and chains were unpaired.

The CDR3 totals 13 residues. Per the germline V gene, CDR1 is LGHDT and CDR2 is YNNKEL (reference sequence). Trimming at V came to 4 bases and at J to 4 bases, leaving 3 bases not matched to a gene. Study outcomes and limitations: Database matching using VDJdb favored anti-spike CD8 responses, with private and CD4 specificities left missing.

Individual cDNA molecules were tagged with unique molecular identifiers, the study reported. TCRdb itself ran the 5' RACE reads through MiXCR, one entry per CDR3 protein. The sample includes approximately 67,000 distinct CDR3 sequences, approximately 9% of them seen just once. The J gene is TRBJ1-1, the V gene TRBV3-1, with 7 bases fitting TRBD1. This clonotype was sampled from an adult who was a healthcare worker with PCR-confirmed SARS-CoV-2 infection or an uninfected control (not recorded which). Sequenced input: whole blood. CDR3 loop: CASSPHRGTEAFF. The CDR3, as DNA: TGTGCCAGCAGCCCGCACAGGGGCACTGAAGCTTTCTTT.